This T cell receptor beta chain appears in the sequencing data of a study of blood T cell repertoires in COVID-19. Overall study context: There were acute and convalescent COVID-19 samples, and they came from the United States, Italy and Spain. PBMCs, B-cell-depleted T cells, or T cells provided the cDNA or gDNA that made up the material.

While infection was still active, Seattle patients were enrolled and then followed longitudinally. Germline values: CDR1 SGHNT, CDR2 YENEEA. The CDR3 runs to 13 residues. Trimming shortened V by 0 bases and J by 9 bases, and 11 bases separated the two germline ends. Per the original data handling: Estimation of nucleated cell counts relied on the amplification of reference gene primers. The repertoire was sequenced with immunoSEQ multiplex PCR; TCRdb's copy has only in-frame clones and lacks some. Clone size and the V and J calls come from that table; the DNA yielded D and trimming. The data show 250,000 or so clones, about 87% seen once.

The TCR comes from a woman between 25 and 40 years old with COVID-19, enrolled during active disease. Sequenced input: peripheral blood. The chain joins TRBV11-3 to TRBJ1-1; D unclear. The CDR3 DNA reads TGTGCCAGCAGCTTAGAGCGGGCAGTGAAAGCTTTCTTT. Translation gives CASSLERAVKAFF.